This T cell receptor (beta chain) was retrieved from a study of breast tumors, draining lymph nodes, adjacent tissues (dated by TCRdb to about 2016). Some background on the complete study: In breast cancer patients, the study compared the TCR beta repertoires of tumor, adjacent nontumor tissue and axillary lymph nodes. The study aimed to assess the relationships and possible T-cell exchange between tumor, surrounding tissue and draining lymph node repertoires in human breast cancer. What the research found in general, with its limitations: Tumors showed preferential V and J gene usage, and their T-cell repertoire diversity fell below that of lymph nodes yet above that of nontumor tissue. Tumor and nontumor tissue repertoires were significantly more similar in luminal-like than in basal-like breast cancer. The data were considered consistent with the idea that most tumor T cells come from the lymph node and then expand in tumor tissue. Rather than being directly demonstrated, the conclusion that tumor T cells originate in lymph nodes was presented as consistent with a hypothesis.

Per the germline V gene, SGHAT is the CDR1 and FQNNGV is the CDR2. Trimming removed 4 bases from V and 2 bases from J; the gene matches leave 6 bases unexplained. The CDR3 covers 17 residues, taking in both the cysteine and the phenylalanine. Only the CDR3 part of the read is kept: 51 bases, read in frame from the first base. TCRdb shows the sequencer as Illumina HiSeq 2000. Multiplex PCR amplification was used to build the TCR beta chain libraries. The amplified TCR beta chain products were analyzed by high-throughput sequencing. TCRdb itself trimmed the public reads at Q25 with fastp, ran MiXCR and retained productive beta chains. Rows are unified per CDR3 protein, each entry keeping the most common DNA and genes. In this sample the table shows some 170,000 distinct CDR3 sequences, around a third of which occur a single time. Of the sample, less than 4% is held by the ten largest clones. Note on this clonotype: The target of this receptor is not known. It has no much larger one-base neighbor in the sample; base qualities were not kept.

The axillary draining lymph nodes of breast cancer patients were the source of the lymph node samples. The rearranged segments are TRBV11-2 and TRBJ1-4; the central 11 bases match TRBD1. The receptor was isolated from a female donor with breast cancer. Some clones in this sample may be carry-over from other donors' samples. The sample was axillary lymph node tissue. The CDR3 here reads CASSSLGTGGTNEKLFF. The DNA is TGTGCCAGCAGCTCTTTAGGGACAGGGGGTACTAATGAAAAACTGTTTTTT.